The present TCR beta chain was sequenced within a study of a mutant IDH1 vaccine in newly diagnosed glioma. Study-level background: Standard pretreatment was either radiotherapy, temozolomide, or, for most, radiochemotherapy with temozolomide.

General study results and limits: Variations in leading peripheral T cell clonotypes appeared to have no connection with pseudoprogression. It was about 94% of patients that developed vaccine-induced immune responses.

The germline V and J ends were trimmed by 7 bases and 14 bases, with 19 bases remaining between them. CDR1 SQVTM and CDR2 ANQGSEA come from the germline V gene. This CDR3 contains 11 residues. Sequencing used immunoSEQ multiplex PCR; TCRdb keeps in-frame clones, though not all of them. The sample holds roughly 30,000 clones, 80% to 90% seen once. Specified time point: week 5, during vaccination. Doses consisted of 300 ug of mutant IDH1 20-mer peptide each, paired with topical imiquimod. Diagnosis in the donors showed new WHO grade 3 or 4 astrocytomas that were IDH1-mutant and ATRX-lost. On this clone: Antigen unknown.

The sample here was PBMCs, taken from a glioma patient whose treatment included an IDH1 peptide vaccine. The rearrangement joins TRBV29-1 to TRBJ2-3; D might be TRBD2 (6 bases). This sequence was found in a young man with glioma. CDR3 residues: CSAKLPGVLYF. DNA for the CDR3: TGCAGCGCAAAACTCCCGGGAGTCTTGTATTTT.